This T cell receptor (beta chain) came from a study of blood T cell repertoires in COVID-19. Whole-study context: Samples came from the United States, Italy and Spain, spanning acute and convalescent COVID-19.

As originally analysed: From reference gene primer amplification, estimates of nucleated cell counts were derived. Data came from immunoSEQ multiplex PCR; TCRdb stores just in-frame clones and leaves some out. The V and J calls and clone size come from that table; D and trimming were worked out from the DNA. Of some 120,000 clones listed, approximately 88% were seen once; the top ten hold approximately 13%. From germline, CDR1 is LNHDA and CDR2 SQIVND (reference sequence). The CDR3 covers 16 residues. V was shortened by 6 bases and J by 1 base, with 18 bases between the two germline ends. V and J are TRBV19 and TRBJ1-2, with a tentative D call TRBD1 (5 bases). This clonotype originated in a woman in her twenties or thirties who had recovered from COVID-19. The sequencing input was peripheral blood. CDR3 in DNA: TGTGCCAGTAGCTCTTTAGAAGGGGCCCTTAACTATGGCTACACCTTC. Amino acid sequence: CASSSLEGALNYGYTF.